In this sample, the clone carrying this T cell receptor beta chain turned up once. This specimen comes from a study of T cell changes during pregnancy in multiple sclerosis. The method was immunoSEQ multiplex PCR; TCRdb's version includes in-frame clones alone and lacks a portion of them. The profile shows tens of thousands of clones, roughly 92% of them singletons. This specimen was peripheral blood, taken after pregnancy. This TCR derives from a female donor in good health, enrolled as a control in a pregnancy study.

The CDR3 region has the DNA TGTGCCAGCAGTGCCGGGATTAACCCTGAAGCTTTCTTT. Its translation is CASSAGINPEAFF. The genes are TRBV25-1 and TRBJ1-1; D remains unclear. In germline, CDR1 is MGHDK, CDR2 SYGVNS. Trimming removed 4 bases from V and 6 bases from J, with 12 bases in between. The CDR3 is 13 amino acids.